Following are 2 T cell receptor beta chains from one sample sequenced in a study of T cell responses to AZD1222 COVID-19 vaccine. TCRdb's copy holds only in-frame clones and misses some; the assay was immunoSEQ multiplex PCR. The table lists some 140,000 clones, 75% to 95% of them singletons, with under 2% in the top ten. Here the sequenced sample was peripheral blood, taken 28 days after the second AZD1222 dose. Every receptor here comes from an adult who received the AZD1222 COVID-19 vaccine.

V gene TRBV9 combines with J gene TRBJ2-3, with 11 bases identical to TRBD2. With V trimmed by 4 bases and J by 3 bases, 7 bases remained unmatched. Germline values: CDR1 SGDLS, CDR2 YYNGEE. The CDR3 spans 16 residues. This chain's CDR3 is CASSSLAGGPTDTQYF. The CDR3 coding sequence is TGTGCCAGCAGCTCCTTAGCGGGAGGGCCGACAGATACGCAGTATTTT.

Remarks on this clone: Other nucleotide sequences from this sample produce the same CDR3. This chain connects TRBV30 to TRBJ1-5; D call uncertain. The V gene's germline CDR1 is GTSNPN and CDR2 SVGIG (reference sequence). The CDR3 extends over 13 amino acids. V gave up 3 bases and J gave up 0 bases, with 6 bases separating them. The CDR3 spells CAWSPDSNQPQHF. The CDR3 DNA reads as TGTGCCTGGAGCCCTGATAGCAATCAGCCCCAGCATTTT.